Detailed here is one T cell receptor beta chain. Its antigen is unknown. These data are taken from a study of shared clonotypes between healthy human individuals. Turning to the study itself: The cohort comprised a couple of women and a few men. Their ages spanned 18 to 49 years. The study's findings and limits: Naive CD4 clonotypes were shared across a few donors at 4.5% to 6.5%.

Germline-derived CDR1 and CDR2 are SGHRS and YFSETQ. With 4 bases removed from V and 1 base from J, the gap between germline ends came to 6 bases. The CDR3 has 14 amino acids. There were only Caucasian adults among the donors, and all lived in Nashville, Tennessee. In the source study's methods: Junction-only immunoSEQ data arrived without quality scores, meaning filtering differed. Data came from immunoSEQ multiplex PCR; TCRdb stores just in-frame clones and leaves some out. V, J and clone size are those of that table, while D and trimming were read from the DNA. The table includes roughly 2,300,000 clones, roughly 90% detected once.

The material sequenced was naive CD4+ T cells from PBMCs. The subset was: CD45RA+ positively selected. This chain joins TRBV5-1 and TRBJ2-6; D remains unclear. This receptor was obtained from a man aged 18 to 35 in good health. Some clones in this sample may be carry-over from other donors' samples. In nucleotides, the CDR3 is TGCGCCAGCAGCGTCGGGTCTGGGGCCAACGTCCTGACTTTC. Encoded protein: CASSVGSGANVLTF.